This passage covers 12 T cell receptor beta chains from one sample sequenced in a study of a mutant IDH1 vaccine in newly diagnosed glioma. This sample's time point: baseline, week 1 (first vaccination visit). Treatment given: pre-vaccination baseline after standard-of-care therapy. Generated by immunoSEQ multiplex PCR, the TCRdb table keeps only in-frame clones and is missing some. This table holds 60,000 to 75,000 clones, approximately 79% found once. Sequenced here: PBMCs, sampled from a glioma patient treated with radiotherapy, temozolomide or both. Every receptor here comes from a man aged 45 to 65 with glioma.

The chain is built from TRBV2 and TRBJ1-1, with a possible D match to TRBD1 (6 bases). V lost 9 bases and J lost 0, with 11 bases in between. Germline V gene lookup returns CDR1 SNHLY and CDR2 FYNNEI. CDR3 size: 13 residues. CDR3 loop: CASRQVMNTEAFF. In DNA form, the CDR3 reads TGTGCCAGTAGACAGGTCATGAACACTGAAGCTTTCTTT.

This sequence joins TRBV25-1 and TRBJ2-7, with TRBD1 identical over 7 bases. CDR1 and CDR2 (germline): MGHDK, SYGVNS. There are 13 residues in the CDR3. Trimming cost V 10 bases and J 2 bases; bases outside gene matches: 8. In DNA, the CDR3 is TGTGCCACCAGGGACAGAACTACCTACGAGCAGTACTTC. Translated, it gives CATRDRTTYEQYF.

The CDR3, as DNA: TGCAGCGTTGTATGGGGTGGAACTGAAGCTTTCTTT. Protein product: CSVVWGGTEAFF. The chain recombines TRBV29-1 with TRBJ1-1; D is unresolved. Deletions cut 4 bases from V and 5 bases from J, with 11 bases between. The CDR3 loop spans 12 amino acids. Germline values: CDR1 SQVTM, CDR2 ANQGSEA.

The chain employs TRBV20-1 and TRBJ2-7; 7 bases fit TRBD2. With 6 bases clipped from V and 5 bases from J, the junction kept 1 base outside the gene matches. CDR1 and CDR2 (germline): DFQATT, SNEGSKA (reference sequence). The CDR3 extends over 10 amino acids. CDR3 coding DNA: TGCAGTGCGGGGGGGGACGAGCAGTACTTC. This sequence encodes CSAGGDEQYF.

A single count supports this clone. This sequence joins TRBV6-5 and TRBJ2-7; TRBD1 matches at 7 bases. This CDR3 region has 14 residues. Germline loops: CDR1 MNHEY, CDR2 SVGAGI. Losses at the gene ends were 5 bases for V and 7 bases for J; bases not matched to a gene: 11. The CDR3 loop reads CASSRKGGGWEQYF. DNA for the CDR3: TGTGCCAGCAGTCGGAAAGGGGGCGGATGGGAGCAGTACTTC.

The chain uses TRBV2 and TRBJ1-5, with D unresolved. V was shortened by 6 bases and J by 4 bases, with 13 bases between the two germline ends. Per germline, CDR1 SNHLY and CDR2 FYNNEI. This CDR3 is built from 14 residues. CDR3: CASSQESSNQPQHF. The CDR3 nucleotides read TGTGCCAGCAGCCAGGAGTCGTCTAATCAGCCCCAGCATTTT.

This chain connects TRBV7-9 to TRBJ1-3; TRBD1 agrees at 9 bases. Losses at the gene ends were 5 bases for V and 3 bases for J; bases not matched to a gene: 14. From germline, CDR1 is SEHNR and CDR2 FQNEAQ (reference sequence). CDR3 length: 18 amino acids. CDR3 sequence: CASSARTGVNGHGNTIYF. The CDR3 DNA reads TGTGCCAGCAGCGCCCGGACAGGGGTAAATGGGCATGGAAACACCATATATTTT.

This CDR3 reads CATKDAGVQETQYF. DNA for the CDR3: TGTGCCACTAAAGACGCGGGGGTCCAAGAGACCCAGTACTTC. The V call is TRBV6-1, the J call TRBJ2-5; 7 nucleotides match TRBD2. V was pared by 10 bases and J by 1 base, with 9 bases of the junction left unmatched. This CDR3 has 14 residues. Germline CDR1 is MNHNS and CDR2 is SASEGT.

The chain employs TRBV25-1 and TRBJ1-1; no clear D. V was pared by 5 bases and J by 6 bases, with 7 bases between. Germline V gene lookup returns CDR1 MGHDK and CDR2 SYGVNS. The CDR3 contains 11 residues. CDR3 DNA sequence: TGTGCCAGCAGTTTCAGCGCTGAAGCTTTCTTT. This translates into CASSFSAEAFF.

The rearrangement joins TRBV15 to TRBJ1-1, with D hard to call. Trimming shortened V by 0 bases and J by 4 bases, and 6 bases separated the two germline ends. Germline V lookup: CDR1 LNHNV, CDR2 YYDKDF (reference sequence). The CDR3 runs to 13 residues. CDR3 DNA: TGTGCCACCAGCAGAGATCTGGGCACTGAAGCTTTCTTT. Protein sequence: CATSRDLGTEAFF.

V usage is TRBV5-6 and J usage is TRBJ2-7; 8 bases align to TRBD2. CDR1 is SGHDT and CDR2 is YYEEEE in the germline V gene. The ends lost 2 bases at V and 3 bases at J; junction bases unmatched: 1. The CDR3 spans 13 residues. The CDR3 sequence is CASSFGTSYEQYF. CDR3 nucleotide sequence: TGTGCCAGCAGCTTTGGGACTAGCTACGAGCAGTACTTC. The full variable domain, rest sourced from reference TRBV5-6 and TRBJ2-7, is DAGVTQSPTHLIKTRGQQVTLRCSPKSGHDTVSWYQQALGQGPQFIFQYYEEEERQRGNFPDRFSGHQFPNYSSELNVNALLLGDSALYLCASSFGTSYEQYFGPGTRLTVT.

This clone turned up a few times. The genes are TRBV29-1 and TRBJ1-2; no definite D call. Trimming stripped 4 bases from V and 2 bases from J, with 8 bases between. This CDR3 has 12 residues. The germline V gene has CDR1 SQVTM and CDR2 ANQGSEA. The CDR3, as DNA: TGCAGCGTTGGAGGACTAAACTATGGCTACACCTTC. This translates into CSVGGLNYGYTF.